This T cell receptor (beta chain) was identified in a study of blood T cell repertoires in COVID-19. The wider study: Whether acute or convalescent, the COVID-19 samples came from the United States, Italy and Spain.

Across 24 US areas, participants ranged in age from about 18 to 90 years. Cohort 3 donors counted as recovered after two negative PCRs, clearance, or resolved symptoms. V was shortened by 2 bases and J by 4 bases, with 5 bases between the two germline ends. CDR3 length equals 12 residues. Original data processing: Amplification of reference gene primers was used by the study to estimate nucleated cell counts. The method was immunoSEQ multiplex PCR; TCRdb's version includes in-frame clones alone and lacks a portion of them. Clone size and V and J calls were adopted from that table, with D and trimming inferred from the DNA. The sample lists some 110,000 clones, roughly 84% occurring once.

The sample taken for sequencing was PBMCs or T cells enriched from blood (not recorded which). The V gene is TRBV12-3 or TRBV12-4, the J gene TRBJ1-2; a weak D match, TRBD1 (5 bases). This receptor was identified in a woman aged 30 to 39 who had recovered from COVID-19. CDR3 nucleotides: TGTGCCAGCAGTTTACAGGGCTATGGCTACACCTTC. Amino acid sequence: CASSLQGYGYTF.